This is a list of T cell receptor beta chains from one sample in a study of post-analysis software for immune sequencing data. TCRdb processed the PCR reads anew with MiXCR; each CDR3 protein has one entry. This table has fewer than 900,000 distinct CDR3 sequences, 46% appearing once. Specimen: blood. These receptors all come from a girl aged 10-17 years with multiple sclerosis. CDR3s include the opening cysteine and the closing phenylalanine or tryptophan. The D gene is left open where the match is weak. Clone size is given for some rows only: seen once, a few or many times, or a class if the clone is expanded.

V gene: TRBV7-2; CDR3 length: 14; clone size: -; J gene: TRBJ2-7; D gene: -; CDR3 DNA: TGTGCCAGCAGCTTATCCAAGGGACCGTACGAGCAGTACTTC; CDR3 protein: CASSLSKGPYEQYF
V gene: TRBV24-1; CDR3 length: 16; clone size: many; J gene: TRBJ2-1; D gene: -; CDR3 DNA: TGTGCCACCAGTGATTTGGTAAGCGGCTCCTACAATGAGCAGTTCTTC; CDR3 protein: CATSDLVSGSYNEQFF
V gene: TRBV7-2; CDR3 length: 13; clone size: -; J gene: TRBJ2-5; D gene: -; CDR3 DNA: TGTGCCAGCAGCTTACTAGCCCCCTTTGAGCAGTACTTC; CDR3 protein: CASSLLAPFEQYF
V gene: TRBV6-2/TRBV6-3; CDR3 length: 18; clone size: many; J gene: TRBJ2-1; D gene: -; CDR3 DNA: TGTGCCAGCCCCCCTAATTCTCAATGGCGAGCTCCCTACAATGAGCAGTTCTTC; CDR3 protein: CASPPNSQWRAPYNEQFF
V gene: TRBV25-1; CDR3 length: 16; clone size: -; J gene: TRBJ1-6; D gene: TRBD1; CDR3 DNA: TGTGCCAGCAGAGTAACCGGGACAGGGTATAATTCACCCCTCCACTTT; CDR3 protein: CASRVTGTGYNSPLHF
V gene: TRBV27; CDR3 length: 17; clone size: -; J gene: TRBJ1-2; D gene: -; CDR3 DNA: TGTGCCAGCAGTTTACGTGGGGGCTTGACGGCTAACTATGGCTACACCTTC; CDR3 protein: CASSLRGGLTANYGYTF
V gene: TRBV5-6; CDR3 length: 12; clone size: few; J gene: TRBJ2-4; D gene: TRBD1; CDR3 DNA: TGTGCCAGCAGCTTGAACGACAGGGAGCAGTACTTC; CDR3 protein: CASSLNDREQYF
V gene: TRBV18; CDR3 length: 17; clone size: -; J gene: TRBJ1-1; D gene: TRBD1; CDR3 DNA: TGTGCCAGCTCACCTCGGACAGGGGGGGATATGAGGGCTGAAGCTTTCTTT; CDR3 protein: CASSPRTGGDMRAEAFF
V gene: TRBV15; CDR3 length: 13; clone size: many; J gene: TRBJ2-7; D gene: -; CDR3 DNA: TGTGCCACCTCCCGGGACCTCGGATACGAGCAGTACTTC; CDR3 protein: CATSRDLGYEQYF
V gene: TRBV12-3/TRBV12-4; CDR3 length: 12; clone size: many; J gene: TRBJ2-7; D gene: -; CDR3 DNA: TGTGCCAGCAGCATCGGACAATACGAGCAGTACTTC; CDR3 protein: CASSIGQYEQYF
V gene: TRBV12-3/TRBV12-4; CDR3 length: 15; clone size: -; J gene: TRBJ2-4; D gene: -; CDR3 DNA: TGTGCCAGCAGATTGGGGAATGGAGCCAAAAACATTCAGTACTTC; CDR3 protein: CASRLGNGAKNIQYF
V gene: TRBV12-3/TRBV12-4; CDR3 length: 15; clone size: -; J gene: TRBJ2-7; D gene: -; CDR3 DNA: TGTGCCAGCAGTGTCGGGAGAGTAGTGTCCTACGAGCAGTACTTC; CDR3 protein: CASSVGRVVSYEQYF
V gene: TRBV29-1; CDR3 length: 13; clone size: -; J gene: TRBJ2-7; D gene: -; CDR3 DNA: TGCAGCGTTGAACGAGACAGTCCCTACGAGCAGTACTTC; CDR3 protein: CSVERDSPYEQYF
V gene: TRBV3-1; CDR3 length: 13; clone size: -; J gene: TRBJ2-7; D gene: -; CDR3 DNA: TGTGCCAGCAGCCAAGTAGGGGTCTACGAGCAGTACTTC; CDR3 protein: CASSQVGVYEQYF
V gene: TRBV6-5; CDR3 length: 15; clone size: -; J gene: TRBJ1-1; D gene: -; CDR3 DNA: TGTGCCAGCAGTTATAATACAGGCGGTGGGGGTGAAGCTTTCTTT; CDR3 protein: CASSYNTGGGGEAFF
V gene: TRBV29-1; CDR3 length: 13; clone size: -; J gene: TRBJ2-1; D gene: -; CDR3 DNA: TGCAGCGTTGTAATTTCTCGGGACAATGAGCAGTTCTTC; CDR3 protein: CSVVISRDNEQFF
V gene: TRBV29-1; CDR3 length: 16; clone size: few; J gene: TRBJ2-7; D gene: TRBD1; CDR3 DNA: TGCAGCGTTGAAGATCTTGGGACAGAGGGTTACTACGAGCAGTACTTC; CDR3 protein: CSVEDLGTEGYYEQYF
V gene: TRBV12-3/TRBV12-4; CDR3 length: 13; clone size: -; J gene: TRBJ2-1; D gene: -; CDR3 DNA: TGTGCCAGCAGTTTAGAGTATCCCCTTGGGCAGTTCTTC; CDR3 protein: CASSLEYPLGQFF
V gene: TRBV28; CDR3 length: 15; clone size: -; J gene: TRBJ1-6; D gene: -; CDR3 DNA: TGTGCCAGCAGTGAAGGAGGTGGATATAATTCACCCCTCCACTTT; CDR3 protein: CASSEGGGYNSPLHF
V gene: TRBV7-9; CDR3 length: 16; clone size: few; J gene: TRBJ2-5; D gene: -; CDR3 DNA: TGTGCCAGCAGCTTGAGGTCCGGGGCCTACCAAGAGACCCAGTACTTC; CDR3 protein: CASSLRSGAYQETQYF
V gene: TRBV20-1; CDR3 length: 14; clone size: -; J gene: TRBJ2-7; D gene: -; CDR3 DNA: TGCAGTGCTAGACGCAGAGGACAGCCCCACGAGCAGTACTTC; CDR3 protein: CSARRRGQPHEQYF
V gene: TRBV20-1; CDR3 length: 15; clone size: few; J gene: TRBJ1-5; D gene: -; CDR3 DNA: TGCAGTGCCGCGGCTTCCGGTAATAGCAATCAGCCCCAGCATTTT; CDR3 protein: CSAAASGNSNQPQHF
V gene: TRBV5-6; CDR3 length: 13; clone size: many; J gene: TRBJ2-3; D gene: -; CDR3 DNA: TGTGCCAGCAGCTTGATGGTCACAGATACGCAGTATTTT; CDR3 protein: CASSLMVTDTQYF
V gene: TRBV20-1; CDR3 length: 16; clone size: few; J gene: TRBJ2-3; D gene: TRBD2; CDR3 DNA: TGCAGTGCTAGAGATCTATTTGCGGGAGTGGCAGATACGCAGTATTTT; CDR3 protein: CSARDLFAGVADTQYF
V gene: TRBV12-3/TRBV12-4; CDR3 length: 17; clone size: -; J gene: TRBJ2-3; D gene: TRBD2; CDR3 DNA: TGTGCCAGCAGTCCCTGGACTAGCGGGGAGTTCACAGATACGCAGTATTTT; CDR3 protein: CASSPWTSGEFTDTQYF
V gene: TRBV7-2; CDR3 length: 15; clone size: -; J gene: TRBJ2-3; D gene: -; CDR3 DNA: TGTGCCAGCAGCTTAGGCCCTACTGAGACAGATACGCAGTATTTT; CDR3 protein: CASSLGPTETDTQYF
V gene: TRBV28; CDR3 length: 13; clone size: few; J gene: TRBJ2-5; D gene: -; CDR3 DNA: TGTGCCAGCAGTACATACAGGGTAGAGACCCAGTACTTC; CDR3 protein: CASSTYRVETQYF
V gene: TRBV28; CDR3 length: 15; clone size: -; J gene: TRBJ2-5; D gene: -; CDR3 DNA: TGTGCCAGCAGCCTCGGAGCGGTGGTAGGAGAGACCCAGTACTTC; CDR3 protein: CASSLGAVVGETQYF
V gene: TRBV10-3; CDR3 length: 15; clone size: -; J gene: TRBJ1-5; D gene: TRBD1; CDR3 DNA: TGTGCCATCAGAAAGGGACAGGGAGTGGATCAGCCCCAGCATTTT; CDR3 protein: CAIRKGQGVDQPQHF
V gene: TRBV5-5; CDR3 length: 16; clone size: -; J gene: TRBJ2-5; D gene: -; CDR3 DNA: TGTGCCAGCAGCTTGAATGACAACCCCACTAGGGGTGAGCAGTACTTC; CDR3 protein: CASSLNDNPTRGEQYF
V gene: TRBV6-6; CDR3 length: 14; clone size: few; J gene: TRBJ1-2; D gene: -; CDR3 DNA: TGTGCCAGCAGTTACTCCTTCGGACAAGATGGCTACACCTTC; CDR3 protein: CASSYSFGQDGYTF
V gene: TRBV6-5; CDR3 length: 19; clone size: -; J gene: TRBJ2-4; D gene: -; CDR3 DNA: TGTGCCAGCAGTTACTCGAATTACAGGGAAGGTTCGGACAAAAACATTCAGTACTTC; CDR3 protein: CASSYSNYREGSDKNIQYF
V gene: TRBV24-1; CDR3 length: 16; clone size: few; J gene: TRBJ2-1; D gene: -; CDR3 DNA: TGTGCCACCAGTGATATAGCAGCGAGCTCCTACAATGAGCAGTTCTTC; CDR3 protein: CATSDIAASSYNEQFF
V gene: TRBV7-9; CDR3 length: 14; clone size: -; J gene: TRBJ2-1; D gene: -; CDR3 DNA: TGTGCCAGCAGCGTCGGGGAGCCACCCAATGAGCAGTTCTTC; CDR3 protein: CASSVGEPPNEQFF
V gene: TRBV6-1; CDR3 length: 17; clone size: -; J gene: TRBJ2-5; D gene: TRBD2; CDR3 DNA: TGTGCCAGCAGCGCCGTTAGCGGGAGACTCAAACAAGAGACCCAGTACTTC; CDR3 protein: CASSAVSGRLKQETQYF
V gene: TRBV9; CDR3 length: 15; clone size: few; J gene: TRBJ2-5; D gene: -; CDR3 DNA: TGTGCCAGCAGCGTAGACGGGGACGACCAAGAGACCCAGTACTTC; CDR3 protein: CASSVDGDDQETQYF
V gene: TRBV12-3/TRBV12-4; CDR3 length: 13; clone size: -; J gene: TRBJ1-2; D gene: -; CDR3 DNA: TGTGCCAGCAGTTTAAACGGCGGTGATGGCTACACCTTC; CDR3 protein: CASSLNGGDGYTF
V gene: TRBV2; CDR3 length: 15; clone size: -; J gene: TRBJ2-3; D gene: -; CDR3 DNA: TGTGCCAGCAGAGCTCTCGGCTGGGAGGCAGATACGCAGTATTTT; CDR3 protein: CASRALGWEADTQYF
V gene: TRBV6-6; CDR3 length: 14; clone size: few; J gene: TRBJ2-3; D gene: TRBD2; CDR3 DNA: TGTGCCAGCACCATAGCGGGAGTAGCAGATACGCAGTATTTT; CDR3 protein: CASTIAGVADTQYF
V gene: TRBV29-1; CDR3 length: 13; clone size: -; J gene: TRBJ2-7; D gene: TRBD1; CDR3 DNA: TGCAGCGTTGAGGCGACAGGGAGCGACGAGCAGTACTTC; CDR3 protein: CSVEATGSDEQYF
V gene: TRBV14; CDR3 length: 15; clone size: -; J gene: TRBJ2-7; D gene: TRBD1; CDR3 DNA: TGTGCCAGCAGCCAACCACAGGGGAGCCCCTACGAGCAGTACTTC; CDR3 protein: CASSQPQGSPYEQYF
V gene: TRBV24-1; CDR3 length: 14; clone size: -; J gene: TRBJ2-4; D gene: -; CDR3 DNA: TGTGCCACACAAGGTGGAGGCCTCTACAATGAGCAGTACTTC; CDR3 protein: CATQGGGLYNEQYF
V gene: TRBV7-9; CDR3 length: 15; clone size: -; J gene: TRBJ2-1; D gene: -; CDR3 DNA: TGTGCCAGCAGGCCCAGACCCCGGGACTCCAATGAGCAGTTCTTC; CDR3 protein: CASRPRPRDSNEQFF
V gene: TRBV10-3; CDR3 length: 14; clone size: -; J gene: TRBJ1-2; D gene: -; CDR3 DNA: TGTGCCATCAGTGAGGGCAGCCTGGGCTATGGCTACACCTTC; CDR3 protein: CAISEGSLGYGYTF
V gene: TRBV7-8; CDR3 length: 15; clone size: -; J gene: TRBJ2-1; D gene: -; CDR3 DNA: TGTGCCAGCAGCGCCCCGATCGGGATTGCCAATGAGCAGTTCTTC; CDR3 protein: CASSAPIGIANEQFF
V gene: TRBV5-1; CDR3 length: 15; clone size: -; J gene: TRBJ2-1; D gene: TRBD1; CDR3 DNA: TGCGCCAGCAGCTACCGGGACAGGGGTGTGAGTGAGCAGTTCTTC; CDR3 protein: CASSYRDRGVSEQFF
V gene: TRBV6-5; CDR3 length: 13; clone size: -; J gene: TRBJ1-1; D gene: -; CDR3 DNA: TGTGCCAGCAGTTACTCGACGAACACTGAAGCTTTCTTT; CDR3 protein: CASSYSTNTEAFF
V gene: TRBV7-2; CDR3 length: 15; clone size: -; J gene: TRBJ2-4; D gene: -; CDR3 DNA: TGTGCCAGCAGCTTAAATTGGGTTGGCAAAAACATTCAGTACTTC; CDR3 protein: CASSLNWVGKNIQYF